The 18 T cell receptor beta chains in this list originate from one sample, sequenced in a study of T cell responses to AZD1222 COVID-19 vaccine. Sequencing used immunoSEQ multiplex PCR; TCRdb keeps in-frame clones, though not all of them. Among 90,000 to 120,000 clones listed, about 89% were seen once. The sample in question was peripheral blood, obtained on day 0 of AZD1222 vaccination. Every receptor here comes from an adult in good health.

The chain employs TRBV5-1 and TRBJ2-5; D gene ambiguous. The V and J ends lost 0 bases and 2 bases respectively, with 8 bases between them. Per germline, CDR1 SGHRS and CDR2 YFSETQ. This CDR3 region has 14 residues. CDR3 amino acids: CASSLGDRQETQYF. In DNA, the CDR3 is TGCGCCAGCAGCTTGGGCGACCGGCAAGAGACCCAGTACTTC.

The rearrangement links TRBV28 to TRBJ1-1; tentative D call: TRBD1 (5 bases). Germline V lookup: CDR1 MDHEN, CDR2 SYDVKM. Trimming stripped 0 bases from V and 7 bases from J, with 6 bases between. The CDR3 covers 12 residues. The CDR3 loop reads CASSLWRGEAFF. The CDR3, as DNA: TGTGCCAGCAGTTTATGGAGGGGTGAAGCTTTCTTT. The whole variable domain, remainder taken from reference TRBV28 and TRBJ1-1, is DVKVTQSSRYLVKRTGEKVFLECVQDMDHENMFWYRQDPGLGLRLIYFSYDVKMKEKGDIPEGYSVSREKKERFSLILESASTNQTSMYLCASSLWRGEAFFGQGTRLTVV.

The rearrangement joins TRBV7-8 to TRBJ1-2; D might be TRBD1 (6 bases). CDR1 and CDR2 from the germline V gene are SGHVS and FQNEAQ. Trimming shortened V by 0 bases and J by 0 bases, and 11 bases separated the two germline ends. The CDR3 runs 16 residues. The CDR3 DNA is TGTGCCAGCAGCTTAGCGGCAGGGGAAGCTAACTATGGCTACACCTTC. It yields the protein CASSLAAGEANYGYTF.

This chain links TRBV15 with TRBJ2-2; 7 bases align to TRBD1. After removal of 1 base from V and 1 base from J, the junction contained 3 bases not matched to a gene. CDR1 is LNHNV, CDR2 YYDKDF, per germline (reference sequence). The CDR3 is 16 residues long. The CDR3 is CATSRGQGGNTGELFF. CDR3 nucleotide sequence: TGTGCCACCAGCAGAGGACAGGGCGGGAACACCGGGGAGCTGTTTTTT.

The chain couples TRBV14 to TRBJ2-1; D is perhaps TRBD1 or TRBD2 (6 bases each). This CDR3 region has 13 residues. Germline CDR1 and CDR2: SGHDN and FVKESK. Deletions cut 4 bases from V and 10 bases from J, with 14 bases between. The CDR3 DNA is TGTGCCAGCAGCCGCTCACGGGGGACAGAGCAGTTCTTC. As protein: CASSRSRGTEQFF.

This clone was seen just once. This chain joins TRBV6-2 or TRBV6-3 and TRBJ2-7, with D perhaps TRBD1 (7 bases). With 4 bases removed from V and 2 bases from J, the gap between germline ends came to 15 bases. The CDR3 loop spans 15 amino acids. Germline lookup yields CDR1 MNHEY and CDR2 SVGEGT. CDR3 amino acids: CASSSPGGGPYEQYF. The CDR3 DNA follows: TGTGCCAGCAGTTCGCCAGGGGGAGGACCCTACGAGCAGTACTTC.

The chain links TRBV5-8 to TRBJ1-4; D gene unclear. V shed 2 bases and J shed 2 bases, with 7 bases lying between them. The CDR3 is 14 residues long. In germline, CDR1 is SGHTS, CDR2 YDEGEE. The CDR3 DNA is TGTGCCAGCAGCTTCGGGAATACTAATGAAAAACTGTTTTTT. Encoded protein: CASSFGNTNEKLFF.

This clone came up once. This chain links TRBV28 with TRBJ2-2, with a possible D match to TRBD1 (5 bases). The CDR3 runs to 15 residues. Germline V CDR1 and CDR2: MDHEN, SYDVKM. V lost 7 bases and J 3 bases, leaving 15 bases between the germline ends. In DNA, the CDR3 is TGTGCCAGCACGCCCTCTGGCAGGGACACCGGGGAGCTGTTTTTT. This codes for CASTPSGRDTGELFF.

CDR3 sequence: CASSQVGLVADTQYF. For the CDR3, the DNA is TGCGCCAGCAGCCAAGTCGGTTTGGTGGCAGATACGCAGTATTTT. The chain is built from TRBV4-1 and TRBJ2-3; no reliable D call. Germline V gives CDR1 MGHRA, CDR2 YSYEKL. This CDR3 has 15 amino acids. V was trimmed by 1 base and J by 4 bases, leaving 12 bases between them.

V and J are TRBV27 and TRBJ2-1; D gene ambiguous. The CDR3 consists of 14 residues. The germline gives CDR1 MNHEY, CDR2 SMNVEV (reference sequence). The V gene lost 5 bases and the J gene lost 6 bases, with 14 bases spanning the gap. The CDR3 DNA reads as TGTGCCAGCAGTCCGGCCCCGTTGGGCAATGAGCAGTTCTTC. This encodes CASSPAPLGNEQFF.

The chain recombines TRBV5-1 with TRBJ1-3, with unresolved D. The CDR3 length is 13 residues. Trimming stripped 0 bases from V and 4 bases from J, with 5 bases between. Germline values: CDR1 SGHRS, CDR2 YFSETQ. CDR3 nucleotides: TGCGCCAGCAGCTTGGACTACGGAAACACCATATATTTT. It codes for CASSLDYGNTIYF.

Only one count was recorded for this clone. The chain employs TRBV3-1 (or the pseudogene TRBV3-2) and TRBJ2-6; D is ambiguous. This CDR3 spans 17 amino acids. Trimming took 1 base from V and 0 from J, leaving 10 bases between them. Germline CDR1 LGHDT, CDR2 YNNKEL (reference sequence). The CDR3 coding sequence is TGTGCCAGCAGCCAAGGGACCACTAACTCTGGGGCCAACGTCCTGACTTTC. Translation gives CASSQGTTNSGANVLTF.

The J gene is TRBJ1-3, the V gene TRBV5-5; D is unresolved. CDR1 SGHKS and CDR2 YYEKEE come from the germline V gene (reference sequence). There are 16 residues in the CDR3. Trimming cost V 0 bases and J 2 bases, with 12 bases left between them. Written as DNA, the CDR3 is TGTGCCAGCAGCTTGGGCCCGGAGGTCCCTGGAAACACCATATATTTT. It translates to CASSLGPEVPGNTIYF. The full variable domain, rest sourced from reference TRBV5-5 and TRBJ1-3, is DAGVTQSPTHLIKTRGQQVTLRCSPISGHKSVSWYQQVLGQGPQFIFQYYEKEERGRGNFPDRFSARQFPNYSSELNVNALLLGDSALYLCASSLGPEVPGNTIYFGEGSWLTVV.

V is TRBV5-1 and J is TRBJ1-6, with D possibly TRBD1 on 5 matching bases. The CDR3 is made up of 15 amino acids. The ends were cut back, 3 bases at V and 9 bases at J, with 16 bases in the middle. Germline CDR1 and CDR2: SGHRS and YFSETQ. The CDR3 sequence is CASSSLGRGPSPLHF. The CDR3, as DNA: TGCGCCAGCAGCTCCCTTGGCCGGGGCCCTTCACCCCTCCACTTT. Based on the CDR3 plus reference TRBV5-1 and TRBJ1-6, the full variable domain is KAGVTQTPRYLIKTRGQQVTLSCSPISGHRSVSWYQQTPGQGLQFLFEYFSETQRNKGNFPGRFSGRQFSNSRSEMNVSTLELGDSALYLCASSSLGRGPSPLHFGNGTRLTVT.

This clone was observed a single time. V usage is TRBV4-1 and J usage is TRBJ1-2; D gene ambiguous. V lost 1 base and J lost 4, with 7 bases in between. This CDR3 has 13 residues. Germline V gene sequence: CDR1 MGHRA, CDR2 YSYEKL. The CDR3 loop reads CASSQVGSYGYTF. CDR3 bases: TGCGCCAGCAGCCAAGTAGGGTCCTATGGCTACACCTTC.

CDR3 in DNA: TGTGCCACCAGTGAGGTGACCGGGACCGGCTCCTACGAGCAGTACTTC. It encodes CATSEVTGTGSYEQYF. The chain joins TRBV24-1 to TRBJ2-7, with D perhaps matching TRBD1 or TRBD2 (5 bases each). From germline, CDR1 is KGHDR and CDR2 SFDVKD. V dropped 4 bases and J dropped 0 bases, with 15 bases sitting between them. The CDR3 has 16 amino acids.

V is TRBV11-3 and J is TRBJ2-1; the D is unclear. CDR3 length: 15 amino acids. Trimming removed 0 bases from V and 2 bases from J, with 8 bases in between. Germline V gene lookup returns CDR1 SGHNT and CDR2 YENEEA. CDR3: CASSLEWLTYNEQFF. The CDR3 DNA reads TGTGCCAGCAGCTTAGAGTGGCTAACCTACAATGAGCAGTTCTTC.

The gene calls are TRBV18 and TRBJ2-2; tentative D call: TRBD2 (5 bases). V was cut by 3 bases and J by 7 bases, with 18 bases left in between. CDR3 length: 16 amino acids. Germline lookup yields CDR1 KGHSH and CDR2 LQKENI. DNA of the CDR3: TGTGCCAGCTCACCGAGGCTAGCCGACCTTGTCGGGGAGCTGTTTTTT. Its protein product is CASSPRLADLVGELFF.